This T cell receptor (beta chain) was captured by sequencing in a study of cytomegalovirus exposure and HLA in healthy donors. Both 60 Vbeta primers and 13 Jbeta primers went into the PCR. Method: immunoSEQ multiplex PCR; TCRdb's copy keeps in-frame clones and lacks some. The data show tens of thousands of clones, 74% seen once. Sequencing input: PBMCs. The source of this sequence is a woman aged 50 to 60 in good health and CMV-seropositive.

The CDR3 DNA reads TGCGCCAGCAGCCCTTCCCAGGGGAAGCAGTACTTC. Its translation is CASSPSQGKQYF. The rearrangement joins TRBV5-1 to TRBJ2-7, with a weak D call TRBD1 (6 bases). Germline V gene lookup returns CDR1 SGHRS and CDR2 YFSETQ. CDR3 length equals 12 residues. Between the trimmed V and J ends, which lost 4 bases and 8 bases, there was a span of 13 bases.